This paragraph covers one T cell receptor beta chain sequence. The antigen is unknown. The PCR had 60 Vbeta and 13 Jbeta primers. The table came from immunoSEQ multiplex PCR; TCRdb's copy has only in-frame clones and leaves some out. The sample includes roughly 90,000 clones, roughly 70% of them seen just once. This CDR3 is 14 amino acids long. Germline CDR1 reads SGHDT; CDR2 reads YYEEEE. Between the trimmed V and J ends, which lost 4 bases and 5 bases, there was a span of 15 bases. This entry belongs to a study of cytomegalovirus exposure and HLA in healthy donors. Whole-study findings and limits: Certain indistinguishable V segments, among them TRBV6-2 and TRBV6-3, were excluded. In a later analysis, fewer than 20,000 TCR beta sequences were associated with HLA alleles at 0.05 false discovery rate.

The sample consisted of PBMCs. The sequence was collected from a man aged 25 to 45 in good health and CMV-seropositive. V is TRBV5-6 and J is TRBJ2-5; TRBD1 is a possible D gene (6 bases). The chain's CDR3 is CASSPGVWGETQYF. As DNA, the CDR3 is TGTGCCAGCAGCCCAGGGGTTTGGGGGGAGACCCAGTACTTC.